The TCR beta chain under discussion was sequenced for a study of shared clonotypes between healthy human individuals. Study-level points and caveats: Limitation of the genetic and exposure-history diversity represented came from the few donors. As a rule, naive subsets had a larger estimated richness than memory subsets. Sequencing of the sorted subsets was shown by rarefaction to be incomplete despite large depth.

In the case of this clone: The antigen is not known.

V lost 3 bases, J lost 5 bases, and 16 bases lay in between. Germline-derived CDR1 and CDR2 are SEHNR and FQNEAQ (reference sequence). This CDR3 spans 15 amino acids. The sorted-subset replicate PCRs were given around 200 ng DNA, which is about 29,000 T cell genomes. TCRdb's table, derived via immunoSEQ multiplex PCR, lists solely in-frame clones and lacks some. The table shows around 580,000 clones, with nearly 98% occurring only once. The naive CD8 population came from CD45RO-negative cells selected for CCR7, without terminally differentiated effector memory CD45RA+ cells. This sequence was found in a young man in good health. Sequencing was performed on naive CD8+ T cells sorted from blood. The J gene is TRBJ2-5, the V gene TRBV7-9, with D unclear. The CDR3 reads CASSFMRTALETQYF. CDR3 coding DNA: TGTGCCAGCAGCTTTATGAGGACGGCTTTGGAGACCCAGTACTTC.